These 9 T cell receptor beta chains share one sample of origin, sequenced in a study of blood T cells in healthy people across ages. A sample-barcoded 5' primer and a J-beta primer mix were used in a second PCR of about 7 to 11 cycles. A single record per CDR3 protein comes from TCRdb applying MiXCR to the 5' RACE reads. This sample has about 1.4 million distinct CDR3 sequences, with approximately 59% found just once. Input material: blood. These TCRs come from a man younger than 35 in good health.

This clonotype was detected a few times. J is TRBJ2-1 and V is TRBV7-8; a possible D gene is TRBD1 (6 bases). Between the trimmed V and J ends, which lost 3 bases and 3 bases, there was a span of 9 bases. The CDR3 consists of 14 residues. Germline CDR1 SGHVS, CDR2 FQNEAQ. The DNA for the CDR3 is TGTGCCAGCAGCTTTAGGGGGAACTACAATGAGCAGTTCTTC. Translated: CASSFRGNYNEQFF. The full variable domain, in which reference TRBV7-8 and TRBJ2-1 provide the parts outside the CDR3, is GAGVSQSPRYKVAKRGQDVALRCDPISGHVSLFWYQQALGQGPEFLTYFQNEAQLDKSGLPSDRFFAERPEGSVSTLKIQRTQQEDSAVYLCASSFRGNYNEQFFGPGTRLTVL.

V gene TRBV20-1 combines with J gene TRBJ2-5, with 7 bases matching TRBD1. The J call may be wrong; the DNA end is better matched by TRBJ2-4. The CDR3 is made up of 14 amino acids. Germline CDR1 is DFQATT and CDR2 is SNEGSKA (reference sequence). Here the CDR3 reads CSATKQGRVDIQYF. CDR3 coding DNA: TGCAGTGCTACCAAACAGGGGCGGGTTGACATTCAGTACTTC.

This chain links TRBV27 with TRBJ2-3, with D perhaps matching TRBD1 or TRBD2 (5 bases each). Between the trimmed V and J ends, which lost 4 bases and 4 bases, there was a span of 18 bases. The CDR3 is made up of 16 amino acids. The germline V gene encodes CDR1 MNHEY and CDR2 SMNVEV (reference sequence). The CDR3 region is CASSSQDERTPDTQYF. The CDR3 DNA sequence: TGTGCCAGCAGTTCACAGGACGAGCGGACTCCAGATACGCAGTATTTT.

The chain is built from TRBV28 and TRBJ1-1; weak D call: TRBD1 (5 bases). V was cut by 11 bases and J by 5 bases, with 12 bases left in between. Per the germline V gene, CDR1 is MDHEN and CDR2 is SYDVKM. The CDR3 loop spans 11 amino acids. CDR3 region: CAARGGTEAFF. CDR3 nucleotide sequence: TGTGCCGCCCGGGGGGGAACTGAAGCTTTCTTT.

The V gene is TRBV27, the J gene TRBJ2-7; 11 bases align to TRBD1. The trim removed 10 bases at V and 5 bases at J, leaving 13 bases unmatched. CDR3 size: 15 residues. Germline loops: CDR1 MNHEY, CDR2 SMNVEV (reference sequence). CDR3 loop: CATSPLGQGANEQYF. The CDR3 nucleotides read TGTGCCACCTCACCTCTCGGACAGGGGGCGAACGAGCAGTACTTC.

This clonotype appeared a few times. The chain has TRBV6-5 and TRBJ2-1, with 7 bases matching TRBD1. The CDR3 runs to 16 residues. Germline V gene lookup returns CDR1 MNHEY and CDR2 SVGAGI. The junction had 8 bases not matched to a gene; V was cut back by 0 bases and J by 6 bases. The CDR3 is CASSYSMPTGRNEQFF. The DNA for the CDR3 is TGTGCCAGCAGTTACTCGATGCCGACAGGGCGCAATGAGCAGTTCTTC.

This chain joins TRBV15 and TRBJ1-2, with D perhaps matching TRBD1 (5 bases). The CDR3 consists of 14 residues. Germline V lookup: CDR1 LNHNV, CDR2 YYDKDF (reference sequence). The V end was cut by 0 bases, the J end by 9 bases, with 14 bases between. The CDR3 nucleotides read TGTGCCACCAGCAGAGATACAGGTTCGGCTTGCTACACCTTC. This encodes CATSRDTGSACYTF.

This clonotype was counted a single time. The chain combines TRBV6-6 with TRBJ1-1; D call uncertain. This CDR3 is built from 14 residues. Looked up from germline, CDR1 is MNHNY and CDR2 is SVGAGI (reference sequence). The ends were cut back, 2 bases at V and 2 bases at J, with 9 bases in the middle. The CDR3 region is CASSYGPANTEAFF. DNA for the CDR3: TGTGCCAGCAGTTACGGGCCAGCCAACACTGAAGCTTTCTTT.

V gene TRBV25-1 combines with J gene TRBJ2-7, with 11 bases aligning to TRBD2. Germline lookup yields CDR1 MGHDK and CDR2 SYGVNS. The CDR3 totals 17 residues. The V and J ends lost 3 bases and 3 bases, in that order; junction bases with no gene match: 10. The CDR3 is CASSDTSGRGRDYEQYF. The CDR3 bases are TGTGCCAGCAGTGATACTAGCGGGAGAGGGAGGGACTACGAGCAGTACTTC.